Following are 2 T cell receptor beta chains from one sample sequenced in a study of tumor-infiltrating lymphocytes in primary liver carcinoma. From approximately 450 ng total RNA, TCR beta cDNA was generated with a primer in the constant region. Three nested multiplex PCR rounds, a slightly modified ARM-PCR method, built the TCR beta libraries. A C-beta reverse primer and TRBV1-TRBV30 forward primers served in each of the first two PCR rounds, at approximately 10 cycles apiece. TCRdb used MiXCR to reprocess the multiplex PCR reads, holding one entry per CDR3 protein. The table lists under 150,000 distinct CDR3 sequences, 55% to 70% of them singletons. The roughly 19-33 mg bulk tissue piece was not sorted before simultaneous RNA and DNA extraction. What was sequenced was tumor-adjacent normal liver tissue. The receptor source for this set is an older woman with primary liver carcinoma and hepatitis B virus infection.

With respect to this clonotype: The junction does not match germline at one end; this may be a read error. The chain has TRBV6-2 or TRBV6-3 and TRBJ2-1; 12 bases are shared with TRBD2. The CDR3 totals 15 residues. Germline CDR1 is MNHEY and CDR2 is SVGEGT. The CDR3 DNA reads TGTTCCAGCAGTTCGCCCAGGACTAGCGGGACTTCTCAATTCTTC. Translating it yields CSSSSPRTSGTSQFF.

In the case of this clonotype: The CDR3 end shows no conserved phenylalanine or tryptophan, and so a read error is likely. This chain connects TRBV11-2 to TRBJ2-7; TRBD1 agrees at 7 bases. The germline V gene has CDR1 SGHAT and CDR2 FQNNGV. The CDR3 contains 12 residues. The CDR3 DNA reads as TGTACCAGCAGCCAGACAGGGCCCGAGCAGTACCTC. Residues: CTSSQTGPEQYL.